The clone carrying this TCR beta chain has a handful of counts. The data were obtained in a study of T cell repertoires in cytomegalovirus infection. Via MiXCR, TCRdb re-called the reads, giving one row per CDR3 protein. The data contain about 740,000 distinct CDR3 sequences, approximately 40% of them singletons. The sequencing sample was made of PBMCs. The sequence derives from a human donor in good health (CMV status not recorded). Some clones in this sample may be carry-over from other donors' samples.

DNA for the CDR3: TGTGCCAGCAGACCCGACAGGGGAATCACCTACGAGCAGTACTTC. This encodes CASRPDRGITYEQYF. The chain links TRBV2 to TRBJ2-7; TRBD1 agrees at 8 bases. Trimming cost V 6 bases and J 2 bases; bases outside gene matches: 9. Germline V gives CDR1 SNHLY, CDR2 FYNNEI. CDR3 size: 15 residues. Drawing the rest from reference TRBV2 and TRBJ2-7, the complete variable domain is EPEVTQTPSHQVTQMGQEVILRCVPISNHLYFYWYRQILGQKVEFLVSFYNNEISEKSEIFDDQFSVERPDGSNFTLKIRSTKLEDSAMYFCASRPDRGITYEQYFGPGTRLTVT.